These T cell receptor beta chains were read from a single sample in a study of blood T cell repertoires in COVID-19. This table comes from immunoSEQ multiplex PCR, and its TCRdb copy is limited to in-frame clones, with some not included. The table has about 140,000 clones, around 89% seen once. The sample was peripheral blood. Every receptor here comes from a man between 60 and 70 years old with active or convalescent COVID-19. The CDR3 runs from the conserved cysteine through the conserved F or W. The order of the fields is clone size, V gene, CDR3 protein. A clone size is listed for some rows: how often the clone was seen (once, few, many), or a class if it is expanded.

size: once
V: TRBV28
CDR3: CASSFNLAGVAEQFF

size: NA
V: TRBV7-6
CDR3: CASSLAGTGLRETQYF

size: NA
V: TRBV24-1
CDR3: CATSDLFRPGEQFF

size: NA
V: TRBV5-1
CDR3: CASSQGSYNEQFF

size: NA
V: TRBV4-2
CDR3: CASSQDLASGSRGTQYF

size: NA
V: TRBV19
CDR3: CASSIETGNTEAFF

size: NA
V: TRBV27
CDR3: CASSPMGATGYGYTF

size: NA
V: TRBV28
CDR3: CASSPQAPPVDEQYF

size: NA
V: TRBV4-2
CDR3: CASSQSSSWSEQYF

size: NA
V: TRBV6-6
CDR3: CASSRAGGPYEQFF

size: NA
V: TRBV3-1/TRBV3-2
CDR3: CASSQDPGLYLNTGELFF

size: once
V: TRBV30
CDR3: CAWSSGRTYEQYF

size: once
V: TRBV5-1
CDR3: CASSLEGFRQPQHF

size: NA
V: TRBV24-1
CDR3: CATSDWSGGYNEQFF

size: NA
V: TRBV28
CDR3: CASSASGTGGIVQYF

size: NA
V: TRBV2
CDR3: CASFGGRSNQPQHF

size: NA
V: TRBV15
CDR3: CATKGGLVNTEAFF

size: NA
V: TRBV9
CDR3: CASSFSGQITSGNTIYF

size: NA
V: TRBV6-2/TRBV6-3
CDR3: CASSPNRVQETQYF

size: NA
V: TRBV28
CDR3: CASSPWRVPIATNEKLFF

size: NA
V: TRBV12-3/TRBV12-4
CDR3: CASSLEGGEAFF

size: NA
V: TRBV4-3
CDR3: CASSQDVSGTNEKLFF

size: NA
V: TRBV6-5
CDR3: CASSRLREPQHF

size: once
V: TRBV5-4
CDR3: CASSWEDRGVTDTQYF

size: NA
V: TRBV19
CDR3: CASSIDLIQERVYTF

size: NA
V: TRBV30
CDR3: CAWRVRDNYGYTF

size: NA
V: TRBV28
CDR3: CASRGETAIRVEQYF

size: NA
V: TRBV28
CDR3: CASKMTGSSTDTQYF

size: NA
V: TRBV7-3
CDR3: CASSALGSPGTYGYTF

size: NA
V: TRBV18
CDR3: CASSLGTSGNQETQYF

size: NA
V: TRBV18
CDR3: CASSPIGETGNTIYF

size: NA
V: TRBV4-3
CDR3: CASSQMGLAKETQYF

size: NA
V: TRBV6-5
CDR3: CASSYSKAFF

size: NA
V: TRBV27
CDR3: CASSEHPGQNFF

size: once
V: TRBV5-1
CDR3: CASRDEGGTEAFF

size: NA
V: TRBV3-1/TRBV3-2
CDR3: CASSAPRRRGEKLFF

size: NA
V: TRBV2
CDR3: CASSEPGGGYNEQFF

size: NA
V: TRBV6-2/TRBV6-3
CDR3: CASSKTGANGQPQHF

size: NA
V: TRBV12-3/TRBV12-4
CDR3: CASRAAWANVLTF

size: NA
V: TRBV28
CDR3: CASSVGTGIDGYTF

size: NA
V: TRBV5-5
CDR3: CASSLGFSLSEQYF

size: NA
V: TRBV7-8
CDR3: CASSLMVAGGPEDTGELFF

size: NA
V: TRBV12-3/TRBV12-4
CDR3: CASSTRQVGEAFF

size: few
V: TRBV6-5
CDR3: CASSQGADYGYTF

size: NA
V: TRBV5-6
CDR3: CASSLWLAGGLTDTQYF

size: NA
V: TRBV21-1
CDR3: CASSRQNSPLHF